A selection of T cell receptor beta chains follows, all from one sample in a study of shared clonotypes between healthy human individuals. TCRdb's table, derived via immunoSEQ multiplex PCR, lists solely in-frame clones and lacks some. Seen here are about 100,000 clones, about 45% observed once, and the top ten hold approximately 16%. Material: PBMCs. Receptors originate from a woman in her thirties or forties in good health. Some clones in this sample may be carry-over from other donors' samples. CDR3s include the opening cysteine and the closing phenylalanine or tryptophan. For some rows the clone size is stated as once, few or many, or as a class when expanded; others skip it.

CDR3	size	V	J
CASSIGQGSEQYF	few	TRBV9	TRBJ2-7
CASSVIGGQDSPLHF	.	TRBV2	TRBJ1-6
CASSQFSGTAHYEQYF	few	TRBV4-3	TRBJ2-7
CASSVSTGGEETQYF	few	TRBV5-1	TRBJ2-5
CAWRWAPLAGGYEQYF	few	TRBV30	.
CASSPGLAGTEQFF	many	TRBV9	TRBJ2-1
CASSTTQLQADTQYF	few	TRBV18	TRBJ2-3
CASTVLAGNQETQYF	.	TRBV6-1	TRBJ2-5
CACSFGYQTDTQYF	.	TRBV5-6	TRBJ2-3
CASSLYSHRDGETQYF	few	TRBV27	TRBJ2-5
CASSGNGVPGANVLTF	.	TRBV9	TRBJ2-6
CASSQRGTGGQETQYF	once	TRBV14	TRBJ2-5
CASSFGGARHEQYF	.	TRBV7-9	TRBJ2-7
CASSVAGQKVQPQHF	few	TRBV9	TRBJ1-5
CSGGQGTYEQYF	.	TRBV29-1	.
CSARQGGTDTQYF	.	TRBV29-1	TRBJ2-3
CSVGQWNTEAFF	.	TRBV29-1	TRBJ1-1
CASRPQLGSGEKLFF	.	TRBV25-1	TRBJ1-4
CASSDRDNNEQFF	medium-sized	TRBV6-4	TRBJ2-1
CASSSGTGKETQYF	many	TRBV5-1	TRBJ2-5
CSVSGAGNTIYF	.	TRBV29-1	TRBJ1-3
CASGHPGANVLTF	.	TRBV7-2	TRBJ2-6
CASSSTSGRAPGTDTQYF	few	TRBV7-9	TRBJ2-3
CASSRAGTGTTDTQYF	.	TRBV28	TRBJ2-3
CASSVELGGSSYEQYF	many	TRBV9	TRBJ2-7
CASSRTGGFNQPQHF	.	TRBV14	TRBJ1-5
CSGGGTWYEQYF	.	TRBV29-1	.
CAWSASSGKSSYEQYF	.	TRBV30	TRBJ2-7
CASSQDRGLGAGGYQETQYF	.	TRBV4-3	TRBJ2-5
CAWRTGTNTGELFF	many	TRBV30	TRBJ2-2
CASSYDTNTGELFF	many	TRBV7-9	TRBJ2-2
CASSNREGGSEKLFF	.	TRBV7-2	TRBJ1-4
CASSITGDVEAFF	.	TRBV5-1	TRBJ1-1
CASSSGRGSGKYNEQFF	.	TRBV28	TRBJ2-1
CASRGGRTGFGANVLTF	few	TRBV27	TRBJ2-6
CASSLQGYEKLFF	.	TRBV7-9	TRBJ1-4
CASTRGQDPAGELFF	.	TRBV25-1	TRBJ2-2